Listed below are T cell receptor beta chains from one sample, sequenced in a study of cytomegalovirus exposure and HLA in healthy donors. Measured with immunoSEQ multiplex PCR; TCRdb has only the in-frame clones, and not every one. Of 200,000 or so clones listed, 82% are singletons. Sequencing was carried out using PBMCs. The receptors originated from a boy aged 2-9 years in good health and CMV-seronegative. CDR3s include the opening cysteine and the closing phenylalanine or tryptophan. A D gene is named only where the DNA matches it firmly. The size field is filled for only some rows; it gives once, few, many or a size class.

j_call: TRBJ2-1
v_call: TRBV27
d_call: .
clone_size: .
cdr3_aa: CASSLSGAQFF
cdr3_nt: TGTGCCAGCAGTTTATCCGGTGCCCAGTTCTTC

j_call: TRBJ2-5
v_call: TRBV18
d_call: TRBD2
clone_size: .
cdr3_aa: CASSPLAGTGETQYF
cdr3_nt: TGTGCCAGCTCACCACTAGCGGGGACGGGGGAGACCCAGTACTTC

j_call: TRBJ1-1
v_call: TRBV7-2
d_call: .
clone_size: .
cdr3_aa: CASSPRQGRNTEAFF
cdr3_nt: TGTGCCAGCAGCCCCCGTCAGGGGAGGAACACTGAAGCTTTCTTT

j_call: TRBJ1-1
v_call: TRBV5-5
d_call: .
clone_size: .
cdr3_aa: CASSLAKSDVDTEAFF
cdr3_nt: TGTGCCAGCAGCTTGGCGAAATCTGATGTAGACACTGAAGCTTTCTTT

j_call: TRBJ2-3
v_call: TRBV9
d_call: .
clone_size: .
cdr3_aa: CASSVGDTDTQYF
cdr3_nt: TGTGCCAGCAGCGTAGGAGATACAGATACGCAGTATTTT

j_call: TRBJ1-1
v_call: TRBV19
d_call: TRBD1
clone_size: few
cdr3_aa: CASSIVGDRLNTEAFF
cdr3_nt: TGTGCCAGTAGTATTGTGGGGGACAGGCTAAACACTGAAGCTTTCTTT

j_call: TRBJ1-1
v_call: TRBV7-7
d_call: .
clone_size: .
cdr3_aa: CASSPDSWGSFAEAFF
cdr3_nt: TGTGCTAGCAGCCCGGACAGTTGGGGATCCTTTGCTGAAGCTTTCTTT

j_call: TRBJ1-2
v_call: TRBV20-1
d_call: .
clone_size: .
cdr3_aa: CSGRFNYGYTF
cdr3_nt: TGCAGTGGCAGGTTTAACTATGGCTACACCTTC

j_call: TRBJ1-1
v_call: TRBV20-1
d_call: TRBD1
clone_size: .
cdr3_aa: CSAETGVTAFF
cdr3_nt: TGCAGTGCGGAAACAGGGGTAACAGCTTTCTTT

j_call: TRBJ1-3
v_call: TRBV10-3
d_call: .
clone_size: .
cdr3_aa: CAISRSGNTIYF
cdr3_nt: TGTGCCATCAGTCGGTCTGGAAACACCATATATTTT

j_call: TRBJ1-2
v_call: TRBV19
d_call: TRBD1
clone_size: few
cdr3_aa: CASRPGQGGGYGYTF
cdr3_nt: TGTGCCAGCCGACCGGGACAGGGAGGGGGCTATGGCTACACCTTC

j_call: TRBJ1-3
v_call: TRBV30
d_call: .
clone_size: .
cdr3_aa: CAWTGFEGNTIYF
cdr3_nt: TGTGCCTGGACAGGTTTCGAAGGAAACACCATATATTTT

j_call: TRBJ2-2
v_call: TRBV4-3
d_call: .
clone_size: .
cdr3_aa: CASSQDLGVNGELFF
cdr3_nt: TGCGCCAGCAGCCAAGATCTCGGGGTTAACGGGGAGCTGTTTTTT

j_call: TRBJ2-1
v_call: TRBV7-9
d_call: .
clone_size: .
cdr3_aa: CASSFGDEQFF
cdr3_nt: TGTGCCAGCAGCTTCGGAGATGAGCAGTTCTTC

j_call: TRBJ2-2
v_call: TRBV7-9
d_call: TRBD1
clone_size: .
cdr3_aa: CASSLTGAAGELFF
cdr3_nt: TGTGCCAGCAGCTTAACAGGGGCCGCCGGGGAGCTGTTTTTT

j_call: TRBJ2-1
v_call: TRBV11-2
d_call: .
clone_size: .
cdr3_aa: CASSYDRFHEQFF
cdr3_nt: TGTGCCAGCAGCTACGACAGGTTCCATGAGCAGTTCTTC

j_call: TRBJ1-1
v_call: TRBV6-5
d_call: .
clone_size: .
cdr3_aa: CASSYSYRAATEAFF
cdr3_nt: TGTGCCAGCAGTTACTCATACAGGGCGGCCACTGAAGCTTTCTTT

j_call: TRBJ1-1
v_call: TRBV6-5
d_call: TRBD1
clone_size: .
cdr3_aa: CASSFTGVTEAFF
cdr3_nt: TGTGCCAGCAGTTTTACAGGGGTCACTGAAGCTTTCTTT

j_call: TRBJ2-3
v_call: TRBV7-9
d_call: TRBD1
clone_size: few
cdr3_aa: CASSLGQVTDTQYF
cdr3_nt: TGTGCCAGCAGCCTTGGACAGGTCACAGATACGCAGTATTTT

j_call: TRBJ1-2
v_call: TRBV27
d_call: TRBD1
clone_size: .
cdr3_aa: CASSASGTGNIVDGYTF
cdr3_nt: TGTGCCAGCAGTGCTTCCGGGACAGGGAATATTGTAGATGGCTACACCTTC

j_call: TRBJ2-2
v_call: TRBV7-3
d_call: TRBD2
clone_size: .
cdr3_aa: CASSLRGGAGANTGELFF
cdr3_nt: TGTGCCAGCAGCTTGCGCGGGGGGGCTGGGGCGAACACCGGGGAGCTGTTTTTT

j_call: TRBJ1-1
v_call: TRBV2
d_call: TRBD1
clone_size: .
cdr3_aa: CASRRDSSMNTEAFF
cdr3_nt: TGTGCCAGCAGGAGGGACAGCTCCATGAACACTGAAGCTTTCTTT

j_call: TRBJ2-7
v_call: TRBV13
d_call: .
clone_size: .
cdr3_aa: CASSSGLIRSYEQYF
cdr3_nt: TGTGCCAGCAGCTCCGGACTTATACGCTCCTACGAGCAGTACTTC

j_call: TRBJ2-2
v_call: TRBV25-1
d_call: TRBD1
clone_size: .
cdr3_aa: CASSGTQGVNTGELFF
cdr3_nt: TGTGCCAGCAGTGGAACACAGGGGGTAAACACCGGGGAGCTGTTTTTT

j_call: TRBJ2-3
v_call: TRBV5-4
d_call: TRBD2
clone_size: .
cdr3_aa: CASSFPSVSGGATDTQYF
cdr3_nt: TGTGCCAGCAGCTTCCCGTCCGTTAGCGGGGGGGCCACAGATACGCAGTATTTT

j_call: TRBJ1-1
v_call: TRBV7-8
d_call: TRBD1
clone_size: .
cdr3_aa: CASGHGTGGTEAFF
cdr3_nt: TGTGCCAGCGGCCACGGGACAGGGGGGACTGAAGCTTTCTTT

j_call: TRBJ2-5
v_call: TRBV7-9
d_call: .
clone_size: .
cdr3_aa: CASSPRGGRGTETQYF
cdr3_nt: TGTGCCAGCAGCCCAAGGGGGGGCCGGGGAACGGAGACCCAGTACTTC

j_call: TRBJ2-5
v_call: TRBV6-1
d_call: TRBD2
clone_size: .
cdr3_aa: CASSEDLTSEETQYF
cdr3_nt: TGTGCCAGCAGTGAGGATTTAACTAGCGAAGAGACCCAGTACTTC

j_call: TRBJ1-2
v_call: TRBV6-5
d_call: TRBD1
clone_size: .
cdr3_aa: CASSYRQGAKNYGYTF
cdr3_nt: TGTGCCAGCAGTTACCGGCAGGGGGCCAAGAACTATGGCTACACCTTC

j_call: TRBJ1-4
v_call: TRBV5-5
d_call: .
clone_size: .
cdr3_aa: CASSLWHPTLTNEKLFF
cdr3_nt: TGTGCCAGCAGCTTGTGGCACCCCACCCTAACTAATGAAAAACTGTTTTTT

j_call: TRBJ1-4
v_call: TRBV6-5
d_call: TRBD1
clone_size: once
cdr3_aa: CASMGTGEAEKLFF
cdr3_nt: TGTGCCAGCATGGGGACAGGGGAAGCAGAAAAACTGTTTTTT

j_call: TRBJ1-6
v_call: TRBV4-1
d_call: .
clone_size: .
cdr3_aa: CASSQAMAPLHF
cdr3_nt: TGCGCCAGCAGCCAAGCTATGGCACCCCTCCACTTT

j_call: TRBJ2-3
v_call: TRBV7-6
d_call: TRBD2
clone_size: .
cdr3_aa: CASSMTSGWDTQYF
cdr3_nt: TGTGCCAGCAGCATGACTAGCGGGTGGGATACGCAGTATTTT

j_call: TRBJ1-2
v_call: TRBV5-4
d_call: TRBD1
clone_size: .
cdr3_aa: CASSLQGRLYGYTF
cdr3_nt: TGTGCCAGCAGCTTACAGGGGCGGTTATATGGCTACACCTTC

j_call: TRBJ2-1
v_call: TRBV2
d_call: TRBD1
clone_size: .
cdr3_aa: CASRLTGWFF
cdr3_nt: TGTGCCAGCAGGCTGACAGGGTGGTTCTTC

j_call: TRBJ2-5
v_call: TRBV5-5
d_call: .
clone_size: .
cdr3_aa: CASSLTSLTQYF
cdr3_nt: TGTGCCAGCAGCTTGACTTCACTGACCCAGTACTTC

j_call: TRBJ2-5
v_call: TRBV29-1
d_call: .
clone_size: .
cdr3_aa: CSVELDVETGRRGETQYF
cdr3_nt: TGCAGCGTTGAACTCGACGTAGAGACAGGGCGGAGGGGGGAGACCCAGTACTTC

j_call: TRBJ1-3
v_call: TRBV7-9
d_call: .
clone_size: .
cdr3_aa: CASTRAENTIYF
cdr3_nt: TGTGCCAGCACCCGAGCTGAAAACACCATATATTTT

j_call: TRBJ2-7
v_call: TRBV11-2
d_call: TRBD1
clone_size: .
cdr3_aa: CASSLDPTGTGRDEQYF
cdr3_nt: TGTGCCAGCAGCTTAGACCCCACCGGGACAGGTCGCGACGAGCAGTACTTC

j_call: TRBJ1-2
v_call: TRBV5-1
d_call: TRBD1
clone_size: .
cdr3_aa: CASSLGTGPYGYTF
cdr3_nt: TGCGCCAGCAGCTTGGGGACAGGACCATATGGCTACACCTTC

j_call: TRBJ1-2
v_call: TRBV4-1
d_call: .
clone_size: .
cdr3_aa: CASSQVTRVPNYGYTF
cdr3_nt: TGCGCCAGCAGCCAAGTAACCAGGGTCCCTAACTATGGCTACACCTTC

j_call: TRBJ1-2
v_call: TRBV7-9
d_call: .
clone_size: once
cdr3_aa: CASSSDRKSGYTF
cdr3_nt: TGTGCCAGCAGCTCAGACAGGAAGTCTGGCTACACCTTC

j_call: TRBJ2-7
v_call: TRBV27
d_call: TRBD1
clone_size: .
cdr3_aa: CASSLEGDRYEQYF
cdr3_nt: TGTGCCAGCAGTTTGGAAGGGGACAGATACGAGCAGTACTTC

j_call: TRBJ2-5
v_call: TRBV4-2
d_call: TRBD2
clone_size: .
cdr3_aa: CASSQGGTSGRQETQYF
cdr3_nt: TGTGCCAGCAGCCAAGGAGGGACTAGCGGGAGACAAGAGACCCAGTACTTC

j_call: TRBJ1-1
v_call: TRBV7-2
d_call: TRBD1
clone_size: .
cdr3_aa: CASSPRTGGLAEAFF
cdr3_nt: TGTGCCAGCAGCCCCAGGACAGGGGGCTTGGCTGAAGCTTTCTTT

j_call: TRBJ2-5
v_call: TRBV4-1
d_call: TRBD2
clone_size: .
cdr3_aa: CASSQETSGLQETQYF
cdr3_nt: TGCGCCAGCAGCCAAGAGACTAGCGGACTCCAAGAGACCCAGTACTTC